This is a list of T cell receptor beta chains from one sample in a study of response to subunit inactivated influenza vaccine. From the RT-PCR reads, TCRdb called clonotypes with MiXCR, one entry per CDR3 protein. The profile shows roughly 700,000 distinct CDR3 sequences, around 13% of them singletons. Here the sequenced sample was PBMCs from blood, taken around two weeks before vaccination. The receptors were sampled from a man aged 50-59 years who received an inactivated influenza vaccine. CDR3s include the opening cysteine and the closing phenylalanine or tryptophan.

j_call v_call cdr3_aa
TRBJ2-3 TRBV28 CASSPTGDRSTDTQCF
TRBJ2-2 TRBV4-3 CASSQREGNTGELFF
TRBJ2-5 TRBV10-3 CAISESRRGQETQYF
TRBJ2-1 TRBV20-1 CSATRPSGLRGNEQFF
TRBJ2-5 TRBV2 CASRDINQETQYF
TRBJ2-1 TRBV5-6 CASSLPGLAVYNEQFF
TRBJ2-1 TRBV20-1 CSARDPLSGSKNEQFF
TRBJ2-3 TRBV5-4 CASSFRTSGGATLSTDTQYF
TRBJ1-5 TRBV5-1 CASSYRGLSNQPQHF
TRBJ2-5 TRBV12-3/TRBV12-4 CASSPGQKETQYF
TRBJ1-5 TRBV9 CASSVGGGNQPQHF
TRBJ1-5 TRBV25-1 CASSEQSAGNQPQHF
TRBJ2-3 TRBV7-9 CASSPRQEGSDTQYF
TRBJ2-2 TRBV7-9 CASSRGSTGELFF
TRBJ1-2 TRBV6-2/TRBV6-3 CASSYSNRINYGYTF
TRBJ2-2 TRBV10-3 CAIRSADTGELFF
TRBJ2-3 TRBV4-2 CASSFASGAGADTQYF
TRBJ2-3 TRBV7-8 CASSLLAGAADTQYF
TRBJ2-1 TRBV29-1 CSVVRTSGVGEQFF
TRBJ2-3 TRBV10-3 CAISGQGIVTDTQYF
TRBJ2-7 TRBV5-5 CASSLGQGGYDEQYF
TRBJ1-5 TRBV5-6 CASSLFGVQSGGNQPQHF
TRBJ2-7 TRBV6-1 CASSQKPGRRSGEQYF
TRBJ2-1 TRBV11-3 CASSLGSFTLNEQFF
TRBJ2-3 TRBV12-3/TRBV12-4 CASSPQWGTSGGANTQYF
TRBJ2-1 TRBV6-2/TRBV6-3 CASSRSGGVYNEQFF
TRBJ2-1 TRBV11-2 CASRSALKGNEQFF
TRBJ2-7 TRBV5-4 CASSPGLALKYF
TRBJ2-1 TRBV6-2/TRBV6-3 CASSPPNGGGNEQFF
TRBJ2-3 TRBV7-6 CATPQGVGTDTQYF
TRBJ2-3 TRBV20-1 CSANWVQGVDTQYF
TRBJ1-4 TRBV20-1 CSARGLKGLTNEKLFF
TRBJ2-2 TRBV6-5 CASTRSTGELFF
TRBJ2-3 TRBV4-3 CASSQGFEGDTQYF
TRBJ2-7 TRBV14 CASSQGFSFSYEQYF
TRBJ2-1 TRBV7-9 CASSLVPREGPDEQFF
TRBJ2-3 TRBV15 CATKGVTDTQYF
TRBJ1-2 TRBV2 CASRTAVYGYTF
TRBJ2-5 TRBV7-8 CASSLVPSGSVKETQYF
TRBJ2-7 TRBV20-1 CSAGGLAGLFSEQYF
TRBJ2-1 TRBV11-2 CASSLERTSKGNEQFF
TRBJ2-7 TRBV14 CASSQRNAGTSTYEQYF
TRBJ1-1 TRBV21-1 CASSNAGLTEAFF
TRBJ2-1 TRBV5-5 CASGRLAGVVDEQFF
TRBJ2-7 TRBV10-3 CAISDGTSSYEQYF
TRBJ2-1 TRBV20-1 CSAAYPGTGYNEQFF
TRBJ2-1 TRBV7-8 CASSSYPGLAYNEQFF
TRBJ1-2 TRBV6-2/TRBV6-3 CASSGGGGYTF